Here is one T cell receptor (beta chain) with its context. The V end was cut by 5 bases, the J end by 7 bases, with 22 bases between. This CDR3 has 15 residues. CDR1 is SGHRS, CDR2 YFSETQ, per germline. The data were produced by immunoSEQ multiplex PCR, yet TCRdb's version contains in-frame clones alone and is incomplete. The sample carries about 23,000 clones, roughly 90% recorded once. The data were taken from a study of chemoradiotherapy in HPV16-positive cancers. The chain couples TRBV5-1 to TRBJ2-7; D possibly uses TRBD1 or TRBD2 (6 bases each). The sequence was collected from a human donor with HPV-associated anogenital cancer. Material: blood, obtained from a patient who underwent chemoradiotherapy. The CDR3 loop is CASRLRSGAGSEQYF. CDR3 sequence (DNA): TGCGCCAGCAGGCTGAGGTCGGGGGCCGGCTCTGAGCAGTACTTC.